The clone carrying this T cell receptor beta chain showed up many times. As yet, its antigen is unknown. TCRdb used MiXCR to reprocess the PCR reads, holding one entry per CDR3 protein. The sample comprises under 350,000 distinct CDR3 sequences, about a quarter of which are singletons, and 0.7% to 0.95% rests with the top ten. The data were obtained in a study of molecular identifiers for immune sequencing clone quantification. Germline lookup yields CDR1 DFQATT and CDR2 SNEGSKA (reference sequence). Trimming left V 1 base short and J 3 bases short, with 10 bases between. The CDR3 consists of 13 residues. General observations from the study: Reports indicate spiked Jurkat TCR RNA from one cell could be found among one million naive cells.

As CD8+CD4-CCR7+CD45RA+ cells, naive CD8 T cells were sorted. The source is a human donor in good health. Some libraries in this study had Jurkat cell RNA spiked in. V gene TRBV20-1 combines with J gene TRBJ2-7; perhaps TRBD2 as D (5 bases). Material for sequencing was naive CD8+ T cells from blood, with Jurkat cell RNA spiked in. Subset denoted: FACS-sorted CD8+CD4-CCR7+CD45RA+ naive T cells. Here the CDR3 DNA reads TGCAGTGCTAGAGCAGGACTTCACTACGAGCAGTACTTC. Translation: CSARAGLHYEQYF.